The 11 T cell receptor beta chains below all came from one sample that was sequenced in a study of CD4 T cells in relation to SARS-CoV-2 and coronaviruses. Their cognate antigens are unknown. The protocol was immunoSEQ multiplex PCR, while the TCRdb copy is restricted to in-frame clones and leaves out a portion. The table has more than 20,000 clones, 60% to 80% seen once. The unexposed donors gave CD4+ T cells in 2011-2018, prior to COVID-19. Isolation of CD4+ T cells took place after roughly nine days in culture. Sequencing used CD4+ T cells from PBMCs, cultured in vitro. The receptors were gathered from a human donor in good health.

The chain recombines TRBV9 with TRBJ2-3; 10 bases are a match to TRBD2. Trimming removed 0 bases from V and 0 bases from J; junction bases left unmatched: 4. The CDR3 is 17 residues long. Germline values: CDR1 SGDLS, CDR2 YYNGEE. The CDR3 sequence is CASSVASGGASTDTQYF. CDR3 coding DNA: TGTGCCAGCAGCGTAGCCAGCGGGGGGGCAAGCACAGATACGCAGTATTTT.

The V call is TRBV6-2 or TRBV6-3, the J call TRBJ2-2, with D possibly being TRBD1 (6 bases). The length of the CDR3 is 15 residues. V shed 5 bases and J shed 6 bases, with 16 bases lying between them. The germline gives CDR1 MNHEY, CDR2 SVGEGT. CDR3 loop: CASSLLATGSGELFF. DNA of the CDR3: TGTGCCAGCAGTCTACTCGCCACAGGGTCCGGGGAGCTGTTTTTT.

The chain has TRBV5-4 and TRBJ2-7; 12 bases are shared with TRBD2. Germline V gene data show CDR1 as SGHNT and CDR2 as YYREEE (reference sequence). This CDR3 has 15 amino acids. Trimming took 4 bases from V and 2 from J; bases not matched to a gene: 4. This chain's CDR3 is CASSPSSGRAYEQYF. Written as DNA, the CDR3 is TGTGCCAGCAGCCCTTCTAGCGGGAGGGCCTACGAGCAGTACTTC.

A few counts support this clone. The CDR3 sequence: CASSESGGPTEAFF. The CDR3 DNA sequence: TGCGCCAGCAGTGAGTCTGGGGGTCCCACTGAAGCTTTCTTT. V gene TRBV10-1 combines with J gene TRBJ1-1; perhaps TRBD1 as D (5 bases). Trimming removed 0 bases from V and 4 bases from J, with 9 bases in between. This CDR3 is built from 14 residues. Germline CDR1 and CDR2: WNHNN and SYGVQD (reference sequence).

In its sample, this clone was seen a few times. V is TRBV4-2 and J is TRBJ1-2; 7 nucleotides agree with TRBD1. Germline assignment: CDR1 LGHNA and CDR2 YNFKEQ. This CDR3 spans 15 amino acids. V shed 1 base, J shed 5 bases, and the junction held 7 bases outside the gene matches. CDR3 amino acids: CASSQGTGWAYGYTF. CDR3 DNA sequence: TGTGCCAGCAGCCAAGGGACAGGCTGGGCATATGGCTACACCTTC.

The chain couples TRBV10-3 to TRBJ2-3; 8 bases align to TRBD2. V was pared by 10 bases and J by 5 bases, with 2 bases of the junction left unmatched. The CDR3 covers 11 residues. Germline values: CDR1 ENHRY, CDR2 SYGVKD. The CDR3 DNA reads TGTGCCACGGGGGGGGGAGATACGCAGTATTTT. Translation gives CATGGGDTQYF.

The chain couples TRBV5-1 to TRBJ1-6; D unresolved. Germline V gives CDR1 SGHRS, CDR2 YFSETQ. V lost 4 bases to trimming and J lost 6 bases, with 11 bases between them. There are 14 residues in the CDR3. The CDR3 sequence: CASSQESLNSPLHF. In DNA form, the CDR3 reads TGCGCCAGCAGCCAAGAGTCGCTTAATTCACCCCTCCACTTT.

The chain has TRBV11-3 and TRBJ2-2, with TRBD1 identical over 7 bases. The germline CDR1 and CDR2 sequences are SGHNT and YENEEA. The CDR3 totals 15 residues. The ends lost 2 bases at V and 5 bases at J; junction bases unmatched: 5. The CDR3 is CASSLSQGETGELFF. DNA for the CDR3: TGTGCCAGCAGCTTAAGCCAGGGGGAAACCGGGGAGCTGTTTTTT.

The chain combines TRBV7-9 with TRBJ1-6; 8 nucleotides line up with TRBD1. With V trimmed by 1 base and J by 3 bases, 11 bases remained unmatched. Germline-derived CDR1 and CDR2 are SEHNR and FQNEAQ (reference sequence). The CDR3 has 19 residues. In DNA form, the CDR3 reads TGTGCCAGCAGCTTAGTCAGGCCAGGGGGCCCACTCTATAATTCACCCCTCCACTTT. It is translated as CASSLVRPGGPLYNSPLHF.

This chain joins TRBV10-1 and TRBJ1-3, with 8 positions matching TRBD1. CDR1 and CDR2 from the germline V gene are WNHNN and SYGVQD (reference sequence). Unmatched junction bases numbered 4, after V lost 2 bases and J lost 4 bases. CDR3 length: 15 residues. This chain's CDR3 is CASSEGRGLGNTIYF. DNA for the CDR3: TGCGCCAGCAGTGAGGGCAGGGGGCTCGGAAACACCATATATTTT.

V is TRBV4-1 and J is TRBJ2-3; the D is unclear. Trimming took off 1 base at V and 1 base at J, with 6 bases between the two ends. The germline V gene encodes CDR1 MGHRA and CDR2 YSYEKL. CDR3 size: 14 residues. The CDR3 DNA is TGCGCCAGCAGCCAAGTAATGGGCACAGATACGCAGTATTTT. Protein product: CASSQVMGTDTQYF.